The 9 T cell receptor beta chains presented below share a single source sample, sequenced in a study of response to subunit inactivated influenza vaccine. One entry per CDR3 protein, called by TCRdb with MiXCR from the RT-PCR reads. Among about 480,000 distinct CDR3 sequences listed, 10% to 15% were seen once. This specimen consisted of PBMCs from blood, obtained 45 days after vaccination. These TCRs come from a middle-aged man who received an inactivated influenza vaccine.

V usage is TRBV20-1 and J usage is TRBJ2-3; D is unresolved. Trimming took off 0 bases at V and 0 bases at J, with 10 bases between the two ends. From germline, CDR1 is DFQATT and CDR2 SNEGSKA (reference sequence). CDR3 size: 15 residues. CDR3 sequence reads: CSARDVGTSTDTQYF. In nucleotides, the CDR3 is TGCAGTGCTAGAGATGTGGGTACTAGCACAGATACGCAGTATTTT.

The rearrangement joins TRBV7-2 to TRBJ2-1, with a weak D call TRBD1 (7 bases). The germline V and J ends were trimmed by 4 bases and 6 bases, with 13 bases remaining between them. Germline V CDR1 and CDR2: SGHTA, FQGNSA. The CDR3 is 14 residues long. The CDR3 DNA sequence: TGTGCCAGCAGCTGGCGGGGACAGAGCAATGAGCAGTTCTTC. Protein sequence: CASSWRGQSNEQFF.

In nucleotides, the CDR3 is TGCGCCAGCCAGACGACAGGGCCCACCGGGGAGCTGTTTTTT. Its protein is CASQTTGPTGELFF. The chain recombines TRBV5-1 with TRBJ2-2, with 7 bases matching TRBD1. Germline CDR1 and CDR2: SGHRS and YFSETQ. The V segment lost 7 bases and the J segment 4 bases; nucleotides outside the gene matches: 7. This CDR3 is built from 14 residues.

This clonotype was counted only a few times. The CDR3 bases are TGCGCCAGCAGCTGGGAGACGGACTACGAGCAGTACTTC. Translating gives CASSWETDYEQYF. The chain employs TRBV5-1 and TRBJ2-7; tentatively, D is TRBD2 (5 bases). Looked up from germline, CDR1 is SGHRS and CDR2 is YFSETQ. The CDR3 spans 13 residues. Trimming took off 3 bases at V and 3 bases at J, with 10 bases between the two ends.

This clonotype was observed a handful of times. The DNA of the CDR3 is TGTGCCAGCAGAAGTTCCGAAATAGGCGGAGCCTACCAAGAGACCCAGTACTTC. Protein product: CASRSSEIGGAYQETQYF. The V and J genes are TRBV11-1 and TRBJ2-5, with D uncertain. The CDR3 is 18 amino acids. Trimming left V 6 bases short and J 0 bases short, with 23 bases between. Germline CDR1 is SGHAT and CDR2 is FQDESV (reference sequence).

The chain carries TRBV6-2 or TRBV6-3 and TRBJ1-6; 8 bases match TRBD1. The ends lost 6 bases at V and 5 bases at J; junction bases unmatched: 9. The germline gives CDR1 MNHEY, CDR2 SVGEGT. The length of the CDR3 is 16 residues. CDR3 nucleotide sequence: TGTGCCAGCAGACCGGGACAGGAGAGAAATAATTCACCCCTCCACTTT. This sequence encodes CASRPGQERNNSPLHF.

The chain employs TRBV28 and TRBJ2-7; 10 bases are shared with TRBD1. This CDR3 is built from 16 residues. Per the germline V gene, CDR1 is MDHEN and CDR2 is SYDVKM. V lost 5 bases to trimming and J lost 0 bases; unmatched junction nucleotides: 7. The CDR3, as DNA: TGTGCCAGCAGTCCTCCCGGGACAGGGGTCTCCTACGAGCAGTACTTC. Protein: CASSPPGTGVSYEQYF.

This clonotype came up a few times. The gene calls are TRBV12-3 or TRBV12-4 and TRBJ2-1; 8 nucleotides agree with TRBD1. This CDR3 is 14 amino acids long. V lost 5 bases to trimming and J lost 8 bases; unmatched junction nucleotides: 8. The CDR3 region is CASSPADRVDEQFF. In DNA, the CDR3 is TGTGCCAGCAGTCCCGCGGACAGGGTTGATGAGCAGTTCTTC.

In this sample, this clonotype turned up a few times. The chain recombines TRBV20-1 with TRBJ1-1, with D unclear. The CDR3 sequence is 13 residues long. The V and J ends lost 1 base and 0 bases respectively, with 6 bases between them. Germline V gives CDR1 DFQATT, CDR2 SNEGSKA (reference sequence). CDR3 in amino acids: CSARGRVNTEAFF. CDR3 sequence (DNA): TGCAGTGCTAGAGGCCGGGTGAACACTGAAGCTTTCTTT.